This T cell receptor beta chain was identified in a study of blood T cells in healthy people across ages. Overall study findings and caveats: Unknown CMV status may confound age-related changes in expanded clones. No conclusive comparison of naive versus antigen-experienced cells was possible with unsorted PBMCs.

This clonotype came up many times. Antigen unknown. Healthy Caucasian individuals from Russia aged roughly 6 to 90 served as donors. The CDR3 sequence is 12 residues long. Germline CDR1 is SQVTM and CDR2 is ANQGSEA. V lost 3 bases and J 2 bases, leaving 8 bases between the germline ends. Alongside a J-beta primer mix, a sample-barcoded 5' primer served in a second PCR lasting about 7 to 12 cycles. TCRdb analysed the 5' RACE reads with MiXCR anew, one entry per CDR3 protein. Of about a million distinct CDR3 sequences listed, 51% were seen once; the top ten hold roughly 23%. The sequencing input was blood. The rearrangement joins TRBV29-1 to TRBJ2-7; D not resolved. This TCR was sampled from a woman aged 55-69 years in good health. CDR3 sequence: CSVEIVPYEQYF. CDR3 DNA sequence: TGCAGCGTTGAGATAGTACCCTACGAGCAGTACTTC.